The entry below describes one T cell receptor beta chain. The antigen remains undetermined. This entry is derived from a study of vaccination effects on CD4 cells after COVID-19. The assay was immunoSEQ multiplex PCR, and TCRdb's table has in-frame clones only and misses some. Of around 35,000 clones listed, under 70% are singletons. Antigen-specific CD4+ T cells were first expanded with viral peptide pools by the ViraFEST assay and only then sequenced. Researchers isolated CD4+ T cells once approximately ten days of culture had elapsed. Vaccine recipients, nucleocapsid antibody negative, had no prior SARS-CoV-2 infection. CDR1 SNHLY and CDR2 FYNNEI come from the germline V gene. The CDR3 loop spans 11 amino acids. V dropped 5 bases and J dropped 3 bases, with 5 bases sitting between them.

V and J are TRBV2 and TRBJ2-7, with D unresolved. The clonotype originates from a human donor who received a COVID-19 vaccine. Here the sequenced sample was CD4+ T cells from PBMCs cultured with HCoV-OC43 spike peptides, taken before COVID-19 vaccination. The subset is: HCoV-OC43 spike overlapping peptide pool stimulation. CDR3 sequence: CASSPHYEQYF. The CDR3 DNA is TGTGCCAGCAGTCCCCACTACGAGCAGTACTTC.